The 8 T cell receptor beta chains presented below share a single source sample, sequenced in a study of CD8+ T cells in alopecia areata. Extracted RNA was reverse transcribed, and the resulting cDNA served as sequencing template. Clones were sequenced by immunoSEQ multiplex PCR, and TCRdb holds only the in-frame ones, with some missing. The table has 100,000 to 140,000 clones, less than 90% seen once; the top ten hold about 24%. Specified treatment: oral pan-JAK inhibitor, 5-10 mg twice daily. The sample consisted of CD8+ T cells sorted from blood, taken at week 24, from a patient treated with tofacitinib. The receptors derive from a human donor with alopecia areata.

This clone was counted between two and nine times. V and J are TRBV6-6 and TRBJ2-3; 9 bases fit TRBD2. The germline gives CDR1 MNHNY, CDR2 SVGAGI (reference sequence). The CDR3 contains 16 residues. Trimming removed 2 bases from V and 4 bases from J; junction bases left unmatched: 7. CDR3 bases: TGTGCCAGCAGTTACAGACTAGCGGCATCCCCAGATACGCAGTATTTT. Translated, it gives CASSYRLAASPDTQYF.

This sequence joins TRBV4-1 and TRBJ2-5; D not certain. This CDR3 has 15 amino acids. Trimming stripped 3 bases from V and 1 base from J, with 12 bases between. Germline V gives CDR1 MGHRA, CDR2 YSYEKL. Written as DNA, the CDR3 is TGCGCCAGCAGCCATCCAAATGACGGCCAAGAGACCCAGTACTTC. Encoded protein: CASSHPNDGQETQYF.

The chain uses TRBV4-1 and TRBJ2-3; D not certain. V lost 4 bases to trimming and J lost 1 base, with 12 bases between them. The CDR3 runs to 15 residues. CDR1 is MGHRA, CDR2 YSYEKL, per germline. This CDR3 reads CASSRRSLGTDTQYF. CDR3 sequence (DNA): TGCGCCAGCAGCCGAAGGTCACTGGGCACAGATACGCAGTATTTT.

This clone was detected once. The chain recombines TRBV25-1 with TRBJ1-2; 9 bases align to TRBD1. V lost 5 bases, J lost 4 bases, and 5 bases stayed unmatched. CDR1 is MGHDK and CDR2 is SYGVNS in the germline V gene. CDR3 length equals 14 residues. The CDR3 DNA is TGTGCCAGCAGTCCGGACAGGGGCGGCTATGGCTACACCTTC. This translates into CASSPDRGGYGYTF.

The V gene is TRBV10-3, the J gene TRBJ1-5, with a weak D call TRBD1 (5 bases). In germline, CDR1 is ENHRY, CDR2 SYGVKD. CDR3 length equals 12 residues. V was cut by 8 bases and J by 9 bases, with 14 bases left in between. The CDR3 bases are TGTGCCATCTCGGTGGGGGAGGGGCCCCAGCATTTT. It is translated as CAISVGEGPQHF.

The genes are TRBV5-1 and TRBJ2-1; D uncertain. The CDR3 covers 13 residues. Trimming removed 0 bases at V and 6 bases at J, with 7 bases between. Germline V gene sequence: CDR1 SGHRS, CDR2 YFSETQ. The CDR3 sequence is CASSLAIGNEQFF. The CDR3 DNA sequence: TGCGCCAGCAGCTTGGCCATAGGCAATGAGCAGTTCTTC.

The gene calls are TRBV5-1 and TRBJ2-3; 8 nucleotides align to TRBD1. CDR1 is SGHRS, CDR2 YFSETQ, per germline. The CDR3 sequence is 16 residues long. The junction had 7 bases not matched to a gene; V was cut back by 0 bases and J by 4 bases. As DNA, the CDR3 is TGCGCCAGCAGCTTGGTGGGACAGGTGGCTTCAGATACGCAGTATTTT. Translating it yields CASSLVGQVASDTQYF.

V and J are TRBV5-6 and TRBJ2-2; D unresolved. In germline, CDR1 is SGHDT, CDR2 YYEEEE. V was shortened by 1 base and J by 4 bases, with 2 bases between the two germline ends. The CDR3 sequence is 12 residues long. CDR3 nucleotide sequence: TGTGCCAGCAGCTTGTCCACCGGGGAGCTGTTTTTT. This translates into CASSLSTGELFF.